The T cell receptor beta chain under discussion was sequenced for a study of human T cells and chemical hapten exposure. On the study more broadly: The study lasted roughly 26 weeks, and patients were dosed weekly with diphenylcyclopropenone on the scalp throughout.

This clonotype was recorded many times. Its antigen is unknown. Germline-derived CDR1 and CDR2 are LGHNA and YNFKEQ. The CDR3 contains 15 residues. The germline V and J ends were trimmed by 0 bases and 2 bases, with 10 bases remaining between them. Whole-study findings and limits: Controls formed significantly fewer large CDR3 similarity clusters than expanded TCRs did. DPC sensitization produced no change in TCRs with frequency above 1 in 1000.

In the library, unique molecular identifiers were attached to individual cDNA molecules. TCRdb re-analysed the RACE reads in MiXCR, keeping a single row per CDR3 protein. The repertoire holds around 100,000 distinct CDR3 sequences, approximately 9.9% seen once, with around 3.5% in the top ten. This sample's time point: patch test 1, 2 weeks after DPC sensitization. Treatment of the sample: therapeutic diphenylcyclopropenone sensitization with weekly scalp DPC. The rearrangement joins TRBV4-2 to TRBJ1-2, with D perhaps matching TRBD1 (6 bases). The sequence was collected from a woman aged 40 to 50 with alopecia areata. Some clones in this sample may be carry-over from other donors' samples. The material was whole blood, obtained in connection with sensitization to the hapten diphenylcyclopropenone (DPC). For the CDR3, the DNA is TGTGCCAGCAGCCAAGAGCCGGGGGCAAACTATGGCTACACCTTC. Protein product: CASSQEPGANYGYTF.